Below, 25 T cell receptor beta chains from the same sample are listed, as sequenced in a study of Ad26.COV2.S vaccination and SARS-CoV-2 variants (dated by TCRdb to 2020 to 2022). Library creation used the immunoSEQ multiplex PCR assay. Entries here come from immuneACCESS through TCRdb and include only in-frame sequences with V and J called. Some clones fail to appear in such tables; in the studies checked, an unresolved V gene covers under half of the shortfall, and the cause of the remainder is unknown. In all, the sample holds 350,000 to 550,000 clones, and roughly 89% of those were seen once. The biggest ten clones account for around 2.6% of the sample. The treatment or condition label corresponds to: 15 to 20 received Ad26.COV2.S at low or high dose, single or two shots; 5 received placebo; per-sample allocation not given. For vaccine and placebo recipients, repertoires were sequenced using samples collected on day 63 after the first injection.

Sequencing used peripheral blood, obtained in a trial of Ad26.COV2.S vaccine versus placebo. The source of these receptors is a person aged 18-60 years who received the Ad26.COV2.S COVID-19 vaccine or a placebo.

The chain uses TRBV27 and TRBJ1-1, with TRBD1 identical over 8 bases. The CDR3 sequence is 21 residues long. The germline V gene has CDR1 MNHEY and CDR2 SMNVEV (reference sequence). After removal of 6 bases from V and 0 bases from J, the junction contained 24 bases not matched to a gene. The CDR3 DNA is TGTGCCAGCAGCGCCGGGACAGGATTGCTTGGTAGAGCTCTAATGAACACTGAAGCTTTCTTT. Translating gives CASSAGTGLLGRALMNTEAFF.

The chain employs TRBV28 and TRBJ2-7, with 7 bases lining up with TRBD1. V was pared by 7 bases and J by 1 base, with 1 base of the junction left unmatched. From germline, CDR1 is MDHEN and CDR2 SYDVKM. The CDR3 totals 12 residues. The CDR3 nucleotides read TGTGCCAGCAAGGGACAGTCCTACGAGCAGTACTTC. Protein: CASKGQSYEQYF. Looking up the rest from reference TRBV28 and TRBJ2-7 gives the full variable domain: DVKVTQSSRYLVKRTGEKVFLECVQDMDHENMFWYRQDPGLGLRLIYFSYDVKMKEKGDIPEGYSVSREKKERFSLILESASTNQTSMYLCASKGQSYEQYFGPGTRLTVT.

The rearrangement uses TRBV23-1 and TRBJ2-7, with D perhaps TRBD1 (6 bases). TRBV23-1 carries the ORF label, with uncertain function. V was trimmed by 2 bases and J by 0 bases, leaving 17 bases between them. This CDR3 region has 17 residues. DNA for the CDR3: TGCGCCAGCAGTCAACCTTTCGGCAGGGGAAGCTCCTACGAGCAGTACGTC. Translated: CASSQPFGRGSSYEQYV.

The chain recombines TRBV1 with TRBJ2-1; the listed D gene, TRBD2, was not tested against the DNA. TRBV1 is recorded as a pseudogene. The length of the CDR3 is 18 residues. For the CDR3, the DNA is TGCACCAGCAGCCAAGCGGTCCGGGGACTAAGATCCCTCAATGAGCAGTTCTTC. This translates into CTSSQAVRGLRSLNEQFF.

The chain recombines TRBV28 with TRBJ1-3; possible D gene TRBD1, 6 bases. Germline V CDR1 and CDR2: MDHEN, SYDVKM. The CDR3 is made up of 15 amino acids. The V end lost 2 bases, the J end lost 0 bases, and 8 bases lay between the germline ends. CDR3 in amino acids: CASSLGGYSGNTIYF. In DNA, the CDR3 is TGTGCCAGCAGTTTAGGGGGCTACTCTGGAAACACCATATATTTT. Full variable domain (rest looked up from reference TRBV28 and TRBJ1-3): DVKVTQSSRYLVKRTGEKVFLECVQDMDHENMFWYRQDPGLGLRLIYFSYDVKMKEKGDIPEGYSVSREKKERFSLILESASTNQTSMYLCASSLGGYSGNTIYFGEGSWLTVV.

The V gene is TRBV5-1, the J gene TRBJ1-5, with D unresolved. The V gene lost 0 bases and the J gene lost 4 bases, with 11 bases spanning the gap. Germline V gives CDR1 SGHRS, CDR2 YFSETQ. This CDR3 contains 15 residues. The CDR3, as DNA: TGCGCCAGCAGCTTGGGAGGGTATGGTAATCAGCCCCAGCATTTT. It specifies CASSLGGYGNQPQHF.

The chain links TRBV5-4 to TRBJ2-1; maybe TRBD1 (6 bases). Trimming removed 4 bases at V and 5 bases at J, with 10 bases between. CDR1 is SGHNT, CDR2 YYREEE, per germline (reference sequence). This CDR3 contains 13 residues. The CDR3: CASSVDRHNEQFF. CDR3 DNA sequence: TGTGCCAGCAGCGTGGACAGACACAATGAGCAGTTCTTC.

Here the CDR3 reads CASSVGSGQGVYEQYF. CDR3 DNA: TGTGCCAGCAGCGTAGGTTCAGGACAGGGGGTCTACGAGCAGTACTTC. The V and J genes are TRBV9 and TRBJ2-7; TRBD1 matches 10 bases. V lost 0 bases and J lost 3; bases outside the gene matches: 6. CDR3 length: 16 amino acids. The germline V gene has CDR1 SGDLS and CDR2 YYNGEE.

About this clone: One junction end disagrees with the germline gene, perhaps due to a read error. The CDR3: CASREGRAEISEQYF. The DNA of the CDR3 is TGTGCCAGCAGGGAAGGGAGGGCCGAGATTTCGGAGCAGTACTTC. V gene TRBV6-1 combines with J gene TRBJ2-7; 7 nucleotides match TRBD2. The CDR3 covers 15 residues. Germline assignment: CDR1 MNHNS and CDR2 SASEGT.

The V call is TRBV19, the J call TRBJ2-5; D perhaps matches TRBD2 (6 bases). V was cut by 5 bases and J by 4 bases, with 11 bases left in between. The CDR3 has 13 residues. CDR1 is LNHDA, CDR2 SQIVND, per germline (reference sequence). The CDR3 region is CASSRDGGETQYF. Here the CDR3 DNA reads TGTGCCAGTAGTCGGGACGGGGGAGAGACCCAGTACTTC.

The J gene is TRBJ2-2, the V gene TRBV7-9; D gene unclear. The CDR3 is 19 residues long. The germline gives CDR1 SEHNR, CDR2 FQNEAQ (reference sequence). V gave up 5 bases and J gave up 6 bases, with 28 bases separating them. Here the CDR3 reads CASSPERPGEASTAGELFF. The CDR3 DNA reads TGTGCCAGCAGCCCGGAGCGTCCCGGAGAGGCTTCCACCGCCGGGGAGCTGTTTTTT.

This chain uses TRBV24-1 with TRBJ2-5, with 12 bases that match TRBD1. Germline CDR1 reads KGHDR; CDR2 reads SFDVKD. The CDR3 covers 14 residues. V lost 7 bases to trimming and J lost 6 bases; unmatched junction nucleotides: 5. CDR3 residues: CATSGTGGAKTQYF. Here the CDR3 DNA reads TGTGCCACCAGCGGGACAGGGGGCGCGAAGACCCAGTACTTC.

The chain recombines TRBV2 with TRBJ2-7, with D maybe TRBD2 (5 bases). This CDR3 is built from 14 residues. V shed 6 bases and J shed 3 bases, with 15 bases lying between them. The germline gives CDR1 SNHLY, CDR2 FYNNEI. CDR3 sequence (DNA): TGTGCCAGCAGCCGTCGAGCGGCAAACTACGAGCAGTACGTC. Protein sequence: CASSRRAANYEQYV.

This sequence joins TRBV11-2 and TRBJ2-1, with TRBD2 as a possible D gene (5 bases). Germline values: CDR1 SGHAT, CDR2 FQNNGV. The CDR3 covers 12 residues. Trimming pared 5 bases from V and 11 bases from J, leaving 13 bases between. Written as DNA, the CDR3 is TGTGCCAGCAGCCCCCCGAGGGTACAGCAGTTCTTC. Its translation: CASSPPRVQQFF.

J is TRBJ2-3 and V is TRBV2; D gene ambiguous. CDR3 length: 13 amino acids. Germline values: CDR1 SNHLY, CDR2 FYNNEI. Trimming left V 6 bases short and J 1 base short, with 8 bases between. This chain's CDR3 is CASREPRTDTQYF. The CDR3 DNA sequence: TGTGCCAGCAGGGAACCCCGCACAGATACGCAGTATTTT.

This chain joins TRBV28 and TRBJ1-5; D is unclear. Trimming shortened V by 2 bases and J by 2 bases, and 10 bases separated the two germline ends. Germline V gene data show CDR1 as MDHEN and CDR2 as SYDVKM. The CDR3 covers 15 residues. The CDR3 bases are TGTGCCAGCAGTTTAGGCAGTTCGGGCAATCAGCCCCAGCATTTT. Encoded protein: CASSLGSSGNQPQHF.

This chain's CDR3 is CASSVVPGLGNTIYF. The DNA of the CDR3 is TGTGCCAGCAGCGTAGTGCCAGGGTTAGGGAACACCATATATTTT. This chain joins TRBV9 and TRBJ1-3, with D perhaps matching TRBD1 (5 bases). CDR3 length equals 15 residues. Germline loops: CDR1 SGDLS, CDR2 YYNGEE. Between the trimmed V and J ends, which lost 0 bases and 7 bases, there was a span of 14 bases.

The chain carries TRBV10-1 and TRBJ2-3; D is perhaps TRBD1 or TRBD2 (5 bases each). This CDR3 contains 16 residues. The ends were cut back, 6 bases at V and 4 bases at J, with 20 bases in the middle. The V gene's germline CDR1 is WNHNN and CDR2 SYGVQD (reference sequence). The CDR3 protein is CASRMATGFRADTQYF. CDR3 DNA sequence: TGCGCCAGCAGGATGGCTACGGGATTCAGGGCAGATACGCAGTATTTT.

The chain recombines TRBV18 with TRBJ1-1, with a possible D match to TRBD1 (6 bases). V shed 3 bases and J shed 10 bases, with 21 bases lying between them. Germline-derived CDR1 and CDR2 are KGHSH and LQKENI. CDR3 length equals 15 residues. CDR3 residues: CASSPQGQAAQGAFF. The CDR3 nucleotides read TGTGCCAGCTCACCCCAGGGGCAGGCGGCTCAAGGAGCTTTCTTT.

V and J are TRBV20-1 and TRBJ2-7; D is ambiguous. In germline, CDR1 is DFQATT, CDR2 SNEGSKA (reference sequence). The CDR3 is made up of 11 amino acids. V shed 1 base and J shed 5 bases, with 6 bases lying between them. CDR3 region: CSARGGNEQYV. CDR3 bases: TGCAGTGCTAGAGGGGGTAACGAGCAGTACGTC.

This clone is a singleton in its sample. This chain joins TRBV7-9 and TRBJ2-1, with D uncertain. The CDR3 consists of 13 residues. Trimming removed 7 bases at V and 3 bases at J, with 10 bases between. Germline CDR1 and CDR2: SEHNR and FQNEAQ (reference sequence). The CDR3 protein is CASTSRRYNEQFF. DNA for the CDR3: TGTGCCAGCACCTCGCGTCGCTACAATGAGCAGTTCTTC.

The chain employs TRBV18 and TRBJ2-5; the match to TRBD2 covers 8 bases. Germline loops: CDR1 KGHSH, CDR2 LQKENI. This CDR3 contains 17 residues. J lost 2 bases, V lost 3 bases, and 11 bases had no gene match. The CDR3 loop reads CASSPFKSGTRQETQYF. The CDR3 DNA follows: TGTGCCAGCTCACCTTTCAAATCCGGGACTAGACAAGAGACCCAGTACTTC.

As to this clone: One end of the junction varies from germline; a read error may be responsible. J is TRBJ2-2 and V is TRBV7-9; D is undetermined. The CDR3 runs 16 residues. Germline CDR1 SEHNR, CDR2 FQNEAQ (reference sequence). The CDR3: CASSLGVGRNAGELFF. CDR3 bases: TGTGCCAGCAGCTTAGGGGTAGGGCGGAACGCCGGGGAGCTGTTTTTT.

The chain has TRBV5-1 and TRBJ2-7; 10 bases match TRBD2. The CDR3 is 16 residues long. CDR1 and CDR2 (germline): SGHRS, YFSETQ. Losses at the gene ends were 0 bases for V and 2 bases for J; bases not matched to a gene: 5. The CDR3 loop reads CASSLVAGGRTYEQYF. CDR3 DNA: TGCGCCAGCAGCTTGGTAGCGGGGGGCCGGACCTACGAGCAGTACTTC.

V is TRBV25-1 and J is TRBJ2-2; 9 bases agree with TRBD2. The germline gives CDR1 MGHDK, CDR2 SYGVNS. The CDR3 covers 14 residues. J gave up 6 bases and V 4 bases, and 3 bases lay outside the gene matches. The DNA for the CDR3 is TGTGCCAGCAGTGTAGCGGGGGCCCCCGGGGAGCTGTTTTTT. Translating gives CASSVAGAPGELFF. Using reference TRBV25-1 and TRBJ2-2 for the parts outside the CDR3, the full variable domain is EADIYQTPRYLVIGTGKKITLECSQTMGHDKMYWYQQDPGMELHLIHYSYGVNSTEKGDLSSESTVSRIRTEHFPLTLESARPSHTSQYLCASSVAGAPGELFFGEGSRLTVL.